This T cell receptor (beta chain) comes out of a study of spatial heterogeneity in lung cancer. Study summary: Where they were available, follow-up PBMC samples were sequenced, at a median of about 2 years after resection. More beta-chain than alpha-chain sequences were consistently detected.

Findings and caveats of the study: Blood showed ubiquitous tumor TCRs more often at resection than at routine follow-up.

This clonotype occurred many times. Its antigen remains unknown. The CDR3 consists of 15 residues. V was clipped by 3 bases and J by 1 base, with 13 bases between them. The germline V gene encodes CDR1 SGDLS and CDR2 YYNGEE. Noted time point: blood at routine non-recurrence follow-up after resection. Unsorted whole RNA of tumor, nontumor lung or frozen PBMC was sequenced. MiXCR, applied by TCRdb to the 5' RACE reads, yields one record per CDR3 protein. This table holds more than 95,000 distinct CDR3 sequences, 9% to 15% found once. Sequenced material: PBMCs, taken at follow-up. The V gene is TRBV9, the J gene TRBJ1-2; D is unclear. This TCR was recovered from a male donor with early-stage non-small cell lung cancer. CDR3 DNA: TGTGCCAGCAGCGCGATGTCGGCAGATAACTATGGCTACACCTTC. Translated: CASSAMSADNYGYTF.